Below are 12 T cell receptor beta chains sequenced from a single sample in a study of post-analysis software for immune sequencing data. General study points: When patients were compared with controls, about five TRBV segments were more frequent, TRBV5-6, TRBV5-1 and TRBV20-1 among them.

Their target antigens are unknown. Researchers reported that TCR beta cDNA libraries carried unique molecular identifiers. TCRdb reanalysed the PCR reads using MiXCR and keeps one entry per CDR3 protein. The sample carries 350,000 to 450,000 distinct CDR3 sequences, roughly 40% recorded once. Sequenced input: blood. These receptors were collected from a girl aged 2 to 9 with multiple sclerosis.

About this clonotype: The junction and the germline gene differ at one end; a read error may be behind it. The CDR3 nucleotides are TGTGCCAACTCACCACGCGGGACTAGCGGGAGCATGTACGAGCAGTACTTC. Translating it yields CANSPRGTSGSMYEQYF. This chain uses TRBV18 with TRBJ2-7, with 14 bases aligning to TRBD2. The CDR3 is made up of 17 amino acids. Germline values: CDR1 KGHSH, CDR2 LQKENI.

By share, this clonotype counts as medium-sized. The chain carries TRBV4-1 and TRBJ2-7, with 10 positions matching TRBD2. Germline-derived CDR1 and CDR2 are MGHRA and YSYEKL. The V and J ends lost 4 bases and 0 bases, in that order; junction bases with no gene match: 3. The CDR3 totals 15 residues. In nucleotides, the CDR3 is TGCGCCAGCAGCCCCTCTAGCGGGAGCTCCTACGAGCAGTACTTC. Encoded protein: CASSPSSGSSYEQYF.

The chain joins TRBV30 to TRBJ2-7, with D unresolved. The V end lost 8 bases, the J end lost 0 bases, and 14 bases lay between the germline ends. This CDR3 is built from 13 residues. Germline V gene lookup returns CDR1 GTSNPN and CDR2 SVGIG (reference sequence). The CDR3 DNA sequence: TGTGCCCACGCGGAGCAGGACTCCTACGAGCAGTACTTC. Translating gives CAHAEQDSYEQYF. The entire variable domain, with the rest obtained from reference TRBV30 and TRBJ2-7, is as follows: SQTIHQWPATLVQPVGSPLSLECTVEGTSNPNLYWYRQAAGRGLQLLFYSVGIGQISSEVPQNLSASRPQDRQFILSSKKLLLSDSGFYLCAHAEQDSYEQYFGPGTRLTVT.

V usage is TRBV20-1 and J usage is TRBJ2-3, with 11 positions matching TRBD2. Germline V gene lookup returns CDR1 DFQATT and CDR2 SNEGSKA (reference sequence). After removal of 5 bases from V and 1 base from J, the junction contained 5 bases not matched to a gene. The CDR3 extends over 15 amino acids. CDR3 protein: CSAVLAGVGTDTQYF. The CDR3 DNA reads TGCAGTGCTGTACTAGCGGGAGTTGGCACAGATACGCAGTATTTT.

The chain employs TRBV7-9 and TRBJ2-7; no clear D gene. CDR1 and CDR2 from the germline V gene are SEHNR and FQNEAQ (reference sequence). The CDR3 spans 15 residues. Deletions cut 0 bases from V and 2 bases from J, with 11 bases between. For the CDR3, the DNA is TGTGCCAGCAGCTTAGCCCCCAGCGTAACCTACGAGCAGTACTTC. It yields the protein CASSLAPSVTYEQYF.

The chain is built from TRBV4-3 and TRBJ2-3; D is undetermined. Trimming shortened V by 3 bases and J by 2 bases, and 6 bases separated the two germline ends. Per germline, CDR1 LGHNA and CDR2 YSLEER. The CDR3 consists of 13 residues. CDR3 coding DNA: TGCGCCAGCAGCCAGGAGAACACAGATACGCAGTATTTT. Protein sequence: CASSQENTDTQYF.

The chain couples TRBV20-1 to TRBJ2-1, with 9 bases identical to TRBD1. V was clipped by 6 bases and J by 2 bases; unmatched bases: 8. From germline, CDR1 is DFQATT and CDR2 SNEGSKA (reference sequence). The CDR3 is 15 amino acids. In nucleotides, the CDR3 is TGCAGTGCCCCCCGGACAGGGGAGGCCTACAATGAGCAGTTCTTC. Residues: CSAPRTGEAYNEQFF.

This clonotype was seen a few times. The V call is TRBV28, the J call TRBJ2-1; 9 bases are a match to TRBD2. There are 14 residues in the CDR3. V dropped 10 bases and J dropped 2; count of bases not matched to a gene: 6. Germline assignment: CDR1 MDHEN and CDR2 SYDVKM. The CDR3 is CATRLAGTYNEQFF. The CDR3, as DNA: TGTGCCACTCGCCTAGCGGGGACCTACAATGAGCAGTTCTTC.

The V and J genes are TRBV7-9 and TRBJ2-5, with D hard to call. The J call may be wrong; the DNA end is better matched by TRBJ2-7. CDR1 is SEHNR, CDR2 FQNEAQ, per germline (reference sequence). The CDR3 loop spans 13 amino acids. CDR3 in DNA: TGTGCCAGCAGCTTAGCGCTGGGGAACGAGCAGTACTTC. Encoded protein: CASSLALGNEQYF.

Details on this clonotype: A read error may account for a junction end that differs from germline. The chain is built from TRBV7-9 and TRBJ2-1; D perhaps matches TRBD2 (6 bases). The CDR3 totals 15 residues. The germline V gene encodes CDR1 SEHNR and CDR2 FQNEAQ (reference sequence). In DNA, the CDR3 is TGTGCCAGCAGCCTACGGGGGAGCTCCCACAATGAGCAGTTCTTC. It encodes CASSLRGSSHNEQFF.

The V call is TRBV2, the J call TRBJ2-3, with D unresolved. The CDR3 length is 14 residues. V was pared by 4 bases and J by 9 bases, with 17 bases between. Germline V gene sequence: CDR1 SNHLY, CDR2 FYNNEI. The CDR3 coding sequence is TGTGCCAGCAGTGGAGGCGGTGCATTGGGGACGCAGTATTTT. The encoded protein is CASSGGGALGTQYF.

The chain couples TRBV5-5 to TRBJ2-3; 7 nucleotides align to TRBD1. The CDR3 has 14 residues. With 7 bases clipped from V and 2 bases from J, the junction kept 7 bases outside the gene matches. Germline values: CDR1 SGHKS, CDR2 YYEKEE (reference sequence). The CDR3 DNA follows: TGTGCCAGCGATCAGGGACAGCCCACAGATACGCAGTATTTT. Protein sequence: CASDQGQPTDTQYF. The full variable domain, in which reference TRBV5-5 and TRBJ2-3 provide the parts outside the CDR3, is DAGVTQSPTHLIKTRGQQVTLRCSPISGHKSVSWYQQVLGQGPQFIFQYYEKEERGRGNFPDRFSARQFPNYSSELNVNALLLGDSALYLCASDQGQPTDTQYFGPGTRLTVL.